This T cell receptor beta chain emerged from a study of cytomegalovirus exposure and HLA in healthy donors (dated by TCRdb to about 2017). The study in broad terms: An earlier analysis of some 550 of the donors reported about 250 Gb of sequence data and some 120 million unique TCR beta sequences from approximately 180 million T cells. Roughly 300 gigabases of sequencing data and tens of millions of unique TCR sequences were included in an early release covering 500 to 750 HLA-typed donors. Of the 350 to 450 genotyped donors, approximately 83% fell in the genetic ancestry cluster associated with self-reported Caucasian donors. The study was designed to test whether signatures of past pathogen exposure could be identified by cataloging public T cell receptors. Using immunosequencing, the study profiled T cell repertoires from fewer than 850 subjects and related those repertoires to cytomegalovirus serostatus. Along with the roughly 670-subject first cohort, a separate validation cohort of over a hundred different subjects was used. To predict cytomegalovirus infection status, the study brought together high-throughput TCR immunosequencing, statistical association of individual TCRs with disease status, and machine learning. To study patterns of TCR occurrence, a later analysis re-analyzed previously published TCR beta repertoires from 666 donors and added high-resolution HLA genotyping. In the later analysis, no new phenotypic data were used to find candidate immune exposures; instead, reliance was placed on TCR beta sequences and their occurrence across donors. An earlier analysis of around 640 of the donors used high-throughput TCR beta sequencing to judge whether each TCR beta V gene segment behaved as functional or pseudogenic. Donor age, sex, ethnicity and CMV serostatus were collected together with the repertoire data. A later genetic analysis took genome-wide SNP genotypes for about 60% of the roughly 670 donors and used that subset as a discovery cohort. Every repertoire in the discovery cohort had been generated on one and the same sequencing platform. HLA typing covered class I and class II loci at four-digit resolution. The number of donors typed differed by locus, with about 629-630 for A, B, C, DRB1 and DQB1, roughly 550 for DQA1, 600 to 610 for DPA1, and 400 to 490 for DPB1. Roughly 5 DR-DQ haplotypes were treated as single units for association and clustering because of strong linkage in the cohort. Across approximately 420 genotyped donors of the cohort, an average of about 200,000 unique TCR beta nucleotide sequences per donor were sequenced, and 15% to 20% of those sequences were non-productive.

The investigation overall reported the following: In this cohort, only TCR beta chains were sequenced, and detectable features were limited by the absence of alpha or paired-chain data. A later genetic analysis associated a missense DCLRE1C variant with V-gene and J-gene trimming of TCR beta chains, and an independent cohort replicated the association. The presence/absence analyses assumed that sequencing depth was roughly uniform across donors, and that assumption may not be true. Because HLA typing was unavailable for some donors at each locus, only the typed subset was used in association tests. In the study, around 150 TCR beta chains were listed as associated with cytomegalovirus. The classifier was reported to diagnose cytomegalovirus status with high specificity and sensitivity in both the original and validation cohorts. In a later analysis, most CMV-associated TCR beta chains were found to appear HLA-restricted, with HLA associations seemingly driven largely by CMV exposure. Correlated functional status among segregating V segments might reflect linkage disequilibrium, but an unknown experimental factor could not be ruled out. At a false discovery rate of 0.05, a later analysis linked about 16,000 TCR beta sequences to specific HLA alleles. Over 15 rarely observed V segments, including chromosome 9 orphons, were excluded from the earlier analysis of several hundred of the donors because counts were too low. Most TCR sequences were seen in very few donors, while some public TCRs were found in many individuals. Compared with the approximately 670-donor mean, donors in an Asian-associated ancestry cluster had fewer N-insertions in productive TCRs, according to a later genetic analysis. A cluster of highly shared sequence variants was judged likely to be a technical artifact of the sequencing pipeline. A further reported finding was that TCR beta sequences accurately predicted the HLA-A and HLA-B alleles for most subjects in the first cohort. Several of the top co-occurrence clusters appeared to be linked to parvovirus B19, influenza, CMV and Epstein-Barr virus, according to a later analysis. An earlier analysis of approximately 530 of the donors showed that most TCR beta V segments appeared in productive rearrangements either about 87% or about 30% of the time, which broadly matched IMGT annotations. The 87-base-pair reads could not distinguish some IMGT-functional V segments, including TRBV6-2 and TRBV6-3, so those segments were excluded. When HLA alleles, especially DR and DQ, strongly co-occurred, attributing TCR associations to individual alleles was difficult. The authors suggested that the approach could potentially be extended to other disease states and immunological phenotypes. According to a later analysis, TCR association rates differed among HLA loci, with DRB1 alleles showing the most associated TCRs and HLA-C alleles showing the fewest. In a later analysis, HLA-associated TCR beta chains were found to be more clonally expanded and to have lower generation probabilities than equally common non-associated chains. A few of the identified cytomegalovirus-associated TCR beta chains were confirmed in vitro to be specific for cytomegalovirus antigens. CMV serostatus was the only immune exposure information available for the cohort.

The CDR3 goes from the cysteine to the phenylalanine over 14 residues. CDR3 DNA only is kept here, 42 bases in frame from base 1. The germline V gene gives CDR1 as MGHRA and CDR2 as YSYEKL. Trimming at the junction amounts to 1 base on V and 3 bases on J, and the germline ends lie 9 bases apart. Receptor libraries were prepared by the immunoSEQ multiplex PCR assay. For the multiplex PCR, a mixture combining 60 forward primers for TCR Vbeta segments and 13 reverse primers for TCR Jbeta segments was used. Amplification of the CDR3 region of rearranged TCR beta genes was performed with a multiplex PCR assay on genomic DNA. The amplified TCR beta libraries were sequenced on the Illumina HiSeq System as 87-base-pair reads. The source study handled its data this way. A later analysis counted tens of millions of unique TCR beta chains across the 700 or so repertoires, and some 12 million of these chains were shared by at least two donors. A nearest-neighbor algorithm error-corrected the raw reads and collapsed the reads into unique sequences, merging closely related sequences to remove PCR and sequencing errors. Alignment of CDR3 sequences to IMGT reference sequences was used to assign V, D and J gene segments. For a sequence to be retained, a match of at least six nucleotides was required to both a V gene segment and a J gene segment. A rearrangement was called productive if the CDR3 had no stop codons and remained in frame with V and J, and every other rearrangement was called non-productive. Following IMGT convention, CDR3 was defined as the stretch from the second conserved V-encoded cysteine to the conserved J-encoded phenylalanine. The earlier analysis of about 620 of the donors excluded sequences that lacked an unambiguous match to a single V gene segment. An earlier analysis of almost 600 of the donors classified V segments as functional when productive rearrangements were above 56.7% and as segregating when the standard deviation between donors was above 5%. A statistical classification framework was built to diagnose cytomegalovirus status from the catalog of TCR beta chain sequences. In a later analysis, V and J genes were assigned by comparing TCR nucleotide sequences against IMGT/GENE-DB human TR gene sequences. A later analysis assigned CDR3 sequences and most-parsimonious VDJ recombination scenarios with the TCRdist pipeline. A later analysis defined each TCR beta chain by its CDR3 amino acid sequence plus V-gene family, and excluded reads lacking a unique V-gene family. A later analysis removed nearly 600 highly shared, low-generation-probability nucleotide sequences to deal with suspected cross-contamination and a sequencing artifact. In a later analysis, a clonal expansion index was calculated for each public chain from normalized within-repertoire ranks of inferred template counts. A later analysis computed generation probabilities with a VDJ recombination model fitted to out-of-frame rearrangements, and checked the results against IGoR. In a later analysis, hypergeometric tests were used to score TCR-TCR, TCR-HLA and TCR-CMV co-occurrence, with a repertoire-size bias correction applied to TCR pairs. To estimate false discovery rates, a later analysis permuted the HLA or CMV assignments 20 times. In a later analysis, co-occurring TCRs were grouped with DBSCAN, and TCRdist sequence similarity was added when clustering was performed within HLA-allele-positive subsets. Repertoires with fewer than 30,000 or more than 120,000 public chains, plus five repertoires with anomalous nucleotide sharing, were excluded from co-occurrence clustering. TCRdb's version of the immuneACCESS table is confined to in-frame rearrangements and falls short of the full clone set. An unresolved V gene accounts for under half of the shortfall where checked; the remainder is of unknown origin. V and J calls and clone size come straight from that table; D and trimming were deduced from the DNA. This sample holds 150,000 to 200,000 clones; 84% were observed only once. Jointly, the top ten make up around 4.9% of the sample.

Points on this clone: Which antigen it targets is not known. Base-call qualities are not available, and no considerably larger clone is one nucleotide away.

In total, 500 to 700 healthy bone marrow donors made up the cohort. At the time of sampling, all cohort members were nominally healthy, though unrecorded immune exposures were likely present. The donor tested CMV seropositive and was one of the 289 seropositive cohort members. Each donor provided a peripheral blood sample, and peripheral blood mononuclear cells were used for TCR beta sequencing. The Qiagen DNeasy Blood Extraction Kit was used to extract genomic DNA from the blood cell samples. Sequenced: PBMCs. This sequence uses TRBV4-1 and TRBJ1-2; the D gene is unclear. The TCR sequence derives from a girl between 5 and 17 years old in good health and CMV-seropositive. The DNA sequence is as follows: TGCGCCAGCAGCCAAGCCATCGGGGACTATGGCTACACCTTC. Its coded protein is CASSQAIGDYGYTF.